The source of this TCR beta chain is a study of blood T cell repertoires in COVID-19. Study as a whole: COVID-19 samples from acute and convalescent phases originated in the United States, Italy and Spain.

Authors' methods: From reference gene primer amplification, estimates of nucleated cell counts were derived. Clones were sequenced by immunoSEQ multiplex PCR, and TCRdb holds only the in-frame ones, with some missing. That table furnishes V, J and clone size, whereas the DNA furnished D and trimming. The sample has tens of thousands of clones, roughly 84% seen once; the top ten hold approximately 7.2%. This clone was observed a few times. The germline CDR1 and CDR2 sequences are LGHDT and YNNKEL (reference sequence). The CDR3 extends over 14 amino acids. Trimming left V 4 bases short and J 4 bases short, with 13 bases between.

The sequence derives from a man aged 45-60 years with active COVID-19. V gene TRBV3-1 (or the pseudogene TRBV3-2) combines with J gene TRBJ1-1; tentative D call: TRBD1 (5 bases). The sequencing sample was made of peripheral blood. The CDR3 bases are TGTGCCAGCAGCCGGGGGGGAAAGGGCACTGAAGCTTTCTTT. This codes for CASSRGGKGTEAFF.